This TCR beta chain was found in a study of T cell responses to AZD1222 COVID-19 vaccine. General study findings and limits: Two doses of AZD1222 preceded a rise in Spike-specific TCR breadth and depth. White British donors predominated, females outnumbered males, and clonal diversity was possibly underestimated.

Using immunoSEQ multiplex PCR, the repertoire was profiled, and TCRdb retains in-frame clones only, with some absent. The sample holds some 200,000 clones, just over 90% seen once. This clone was seen more than once but under ten times. Its antigen is still unknown. The CDR3 sequence is 14 residues long. V trimming: 9 bases; J trimming: 5 bases; junction bases outside the gene matches: 7. Germline lookup yields CDR1 LNHDA and CDR2 SQIVND (reference sequence). The material sequenced was peripheral blood, taken on day 0 of MenACWY control vaccination. The rearrangement links TRBV19 to TRBJ1-2; TRBD1 aligns across 12 bases. This TCR came from an adult in good health. The CDR3: CASRGQGAFYGYTF. CDR3 coding DNA: TGTGCCAGCCGGGGACAGGGGGCTTTTTATGGCTACACCTTC.